This T cell receptor beta chain was obtained from a study of blood T cell repertoires in COVID-19. Sequencing was performed with immunoSEQ multiplex PCR; in TCRdb, only in-frame clones are kept and a portion is missing. This table holds approximately 63,000 clones, roughly 87% found once. Germline-derived CDR1 and CDR2 are SGDLS and YYNGEE. The CDR3 is 14 residues long. V trimming: 2 bases; J trimming: 4 bases; junction bases outside the gene matches: 1. The sequenced sample consisted of peripheral blood. The chain joins TRBV9 to TRBJ1-3, with TRBD1 matching 9 bases. This receptor was taken from a man of 80 years or more in a cohort sampled during active COVID-19. Here the CDR3 DNA reads TGTGCCAGCAGCGTCACAGGGGGCGGAAACACCATATATTTT. Translation gives CASSVTGGGNTIYF.